The 11 T cell receptor beta chains below all came from one sample that was sequenced in a study of blood T cells in healthy people across ages. The authors ran a second PCR of roughly 6 to 12 cycles using a sample-barcoded 5' primer and a J-beta primer mix. MiXCR was run by TCRdb on the 5' RACE reads, yielding one entry per CDR3 protein. This repertoire shows 630,000 or so distinct CDR3 sequences, roughly 31% found once; its top ten account for around a sixth. The sample was blood. The receptors were sampled from a woman aged 80 or over in good health.

This clonotype was recorded at least ten times. The genes are TRBV18 and TRBJ2-3; D is unclear. Germline V gene sequence: CDR1 KGHSH, CDR2 LQKENI. V gave up 0 bases and J gave up 3 bases, with 10 bases separating them. The CDR3 sequence is 15 residues long. This chain's CDR3 is CASSPPSGRTDTQYF. CDR3 coding DNA: TGTGCCAGCTCACCACCGTCGGGTCGAACAGATACGCAGTATTTT.

At least ten counts were recorded for this clonotype. The chain employs TRBV28 and TRBJ2-1; D is unclear. V dropped 6 bases and J dropped 9 bases, with 12 bases sitting between them. In germline, CDR1 is MDHEN, CDR2 SYDVKM. The CDR3 contains 12 residues. The CDR3 is CASSPRRFEQFF. The CDR3 region has the DNA TGTGCCAGCAGCCCTAGACGGTTTGAGCAGTTCTTC.

Only a few counts were recorded for this clonotype. A much larger clone differs from this one at a single base, so this may be a read error. J is TRBJ1-2 and V is TRBV4-3, with D hard to call. Trimming cost V 0 bases and J 8 bases, with 10 bases left between them. This CDR3 contains 13 residues. CDR1 is LGHNA, CDR2 YSLEER, per germline. The CDR3, as DNA: TGCGCCAGCAGCCAAGATTTCGCGTGGGGCTACACCTTC. It translates to CASSQDFAWGYTF.

This clonotype occurred many times. The chain links TRBV20-1 to TRBJ2-1, with TRBD2 matching over 9 bases. CDR3 length: 15 residues. Germline V lookup: CDR1 DFQATT, CDR2 SNEGSKA (reference sequence). Here the CDR3 DNA reads TGCAGCTGCTTCCGGGGACTAGCCTCCTACAATGAGCAGTTCTTC. This translates into CSCFRGLASYNEQFF.

The table lists this clonotype with many counts. This may come from a read error, since a much larger clone is one base off. V usage is TRBV12-3 or TRBV12-4 and J usage is TRBJ2-5; a weak D match, TRBD1 (6 bases). V was cut by 5 bases and J by 11 bases, with 24 bases left in between. This CDR3 is 15 amino acids long. CDR3 protein: CASSPEATGYNEQYF. The CDR3 coding sequence is TGTGCCAGCAGTCCAGAAGCGACAGGTTACAATGAGCAGTACTTC.

The chain links TRBV16 to TRBJ1-2; 9 bases align to TRBD1. Per germline, CDR1 KGHSY and CDR2 FQNENV. This CDR3 spans 15 amino acids. V was clipped by 4 bases and J by 9 bases; unmatched bases: 12. This CDR3 reads CASSPYGGQGRRYTF. The CDR3 DNA follows: TGTGCCAGCAGCCCTTATGGGGGACAGGGAAGGCGCTACACCTTC.

In its sample, this clonotype was seen a few times. This sequence may be a read error, since a much larger clone differs from it by one base. The chain combines TRBV6-1 with TRBJ2-1, with 8 nucleotides matching TRBD2. With 4 bases clipped from V and 13 bases from J, the junction kept 18 bases outside the gene matches. This CDR3 has 16 amino acids. Germline CDR1 reads MNHNS; CDR2 reads SASEGT. CDR3 in amino acids: CASSVRERGLQETQFF. The DNA for the CDR3 is TGTGCCAGCAGTGTTCGCGAGCGGGGGCTCCAAGAGACCCAGTTCTTC.

Many counts were recorded for this clonotype. The chain couples TRBV6-2 or TRBV6-3 to TRBJ2-5; a weak D match, TRBD2 (5 bases). The V gene's germline CDR1 is MNHEY and CDR2 SVGEGT. CDR3 length: 14 amino acids. Trimming stripped 4 bases from V and 1 base from J, with 10 bases between. CDR3 in amino acids: CASSSSAGQETQYF. The CDR3 nucleotides are TGTGCCAGCAGTTCGTCGGCGGGCCAAGAGACCCAGTACTTC.

This clonotype was seen more than once but under ten times. The genes are TRBV6-2 or TRBV6-3 and TRBJ1-1; D is undetermined. Germline CDR1 and CDR2: MNHEY and SVGEGT. The CDR3 is 12 amino acids. The germline V and J ends were trimmed by 8 bases and 8 bases, with 15 bases remaining between them. The CDR3 loop is CASRPAELEAFF. The CDR3 nucleotides are TGTGCCAGCCGGCCGGCGGAATTAGAAGCTTTCTTT.

In its sample, this clonotype was seen a few times. Just one base apart from a much larger clone, this may be a read error. The V and J genes are TRBV18 and TRBJ2-4; D assignment may be TRBD1 or TRBD2 (6 bases each). From germline, CDR1 is KGHSH and CDR2 LQKENI. The CDR3 spans 15 residues. Trimming stripped 2 bases from V and 6 bases from J, with 14 bases between. The CDR3, as DNA: TGTGCCAGCTCACCAGAGGGCAGGGGAGGAAACATTCAGTACTTC. This sequence encodes CASSPEGRGGNIQYF.

With respect to this clonotype: This may stem from a read error, because a much larger clone lies one nucleotide away. This rearrangement joins TRBV20-1 to TRBJ2-5; 7 bases map to TRBD1. This CDR3 contains 15 residues. Germline V lookup: CDR1 DFQATT, CDR2 SNEGSKA (reference sequence). Trimming took 0 bases from V and 1 from J; bases not matched to a gene: 5. CDR3 in DNA: TGCAGTGCTAGAGATTACAGGGGATCCCAAGAGACCCAGTACTTC. Encoded protein: CSARDYRGSQETQYF.